This TCR beta chain appears in the sequencing data of a study of T cells after yellow fever vaccination. This CDR3 comprises 14 residues. V was clipped by 2 bases and J by 6 bases; unmatched bases: 5. CDR1 is LGHNA, CDR2 YSLEER, per germline. TCRdb called the 5' RACE reads again in MiXCR, with one record for every CDR3 protein. This table has some 300,000 distinct CDR3 sequences, around 8.6% appearing once. This clonotype has a handful of counts. This sequence was found in a man aged 18 to 29 who received the YFV17D yellow fever vaccine. Sequencing was performed on CD4+ T cells sorted from PBMCs, taken 5 days after the yellow fever booster vaccination. This chain links TRBV4-3 with TRBJ2-3; TRBD1 matches 7 bases. CDR3 DNA sequence: TGCGCCAGCAGCCAAACAACAGGGGCTGATACGCAGTATTTT. Translating it yields CASSQTTGADTQYF.